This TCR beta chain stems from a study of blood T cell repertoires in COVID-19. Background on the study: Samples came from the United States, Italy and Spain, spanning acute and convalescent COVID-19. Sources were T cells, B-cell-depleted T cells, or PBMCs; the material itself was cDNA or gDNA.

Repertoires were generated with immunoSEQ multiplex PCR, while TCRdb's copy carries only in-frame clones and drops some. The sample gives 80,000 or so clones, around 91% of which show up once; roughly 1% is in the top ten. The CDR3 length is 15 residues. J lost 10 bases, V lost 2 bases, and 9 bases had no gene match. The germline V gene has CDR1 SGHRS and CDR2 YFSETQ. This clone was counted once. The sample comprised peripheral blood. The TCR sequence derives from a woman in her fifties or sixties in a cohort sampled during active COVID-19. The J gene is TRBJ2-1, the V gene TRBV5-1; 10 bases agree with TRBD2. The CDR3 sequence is CASSLDGLAVVEQFF. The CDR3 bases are TGCGCCAGCAGCTTAGACGGACTAGCGGTCGTAGAGCAGTTCTTC.